Listed below are T cell receptor beta chains from one sample, sequenced in a study of T cell changes during pregnancy in multiple sclerosis. The table came from immunoSEQ multiplex PCR; TCRdb's copy has only in-frame clones and leaves some out. The profile shows tens of thousands of clones, more than 75% of them singletons. The specimen comprised CD8+ T cells from peripheral blood mononuclear cells, sampled after pregnancy. Receptor source: a female donor in good health, enrolled as a control in a pregnancy study. The CDR3 runs from the conserved cysteine through the conserved F or W. Each record gives: V gene, D gene, CDR3 protein. The D gene is left open where the match is weak.

v_gene: TRBV19; d_gene: TRBD2; CDR3aa: CASSIMLAGGLNEQFF
v_gene: TRBV4-3; d_gene: TRBD2; CDR3aa: CASSQERLAGYNEQFF
v_gene: TRBV27; d_gene: -; CDR3aa: CASSPTGGTEAFF
v_gene: TRBV2; d_gene: -; CDR3aa: CASSELLNEKLFF
v_gene: TRBV28; d_gene: TRBD1; CDR3aa: CASSLHGTGGSYEQYF
v_gene: TRBV7-3; d_gene: -; CDR3aa: CASSLAGREAFF
v_gene: TRBV4-2; d_gene: -; CDR3aa: CASSQEDRERDEKLFF
v_gene: TRBV6-5; d_gene: -; CDR3aa: CASRDSSYEQYF
v_gene: TRBV6-1; d_gene: -; CDR3aa: CASSVVEFMTNYGYTF
v_gene: TRBV29-1; d_gene: -; CDR3aa: CSVELPLGHNNQPQHF
v_gene: TRBV27; d_gene: TRBD1; CDR3aa: CASRPLPGQGGTEAFF
v_gene: TRBV29-1; d_gene: -; CDR3aa: CSVQGGVLYYEQYF
v_gene: TRBV11-3; d_gene: TRBD1; CDR3aa: CASSLRGQGVTGELFF
v_gene: TRBV27; d_gene: -; CDR3aa: CASSPSQYNQPQHF
v_gene: TRBV10-3; d_gene: TRBD1; CDR3aa: CAISDQAGTGFTDTQYF
v_gene: TRBV7-2; d_gene: TRBD1; CDR3aa: CASSPGQGYGYGYTF
v_gene: TRBV7-9; d_gene: TRBD1; CDR3aa: CASSPTGTENEKLFF
v_gene: TRBV11-2; d_gene: -; CDR3aa: CASSSLQGSVNTEAFF
v_gene: TRBV4-3; d_gene: TRBD1; CDR3aa: CASSQDLGIGGTGVGYTF
v_gene: TRBV4-3; d_gene: -; CDR3aa: CASSQVGAGNYYGYTF
v_gene: TRBV27; d_gene: -; CDR3aa: CASSPGGVNYGYTF
v_gene: TRBV5-5; d_gene: -; CDR3aa: CASSFSYEQYF
v_gene: TRBV9; d_gene: -; CDR3aa: CASSARPGVPYEQYF
v_gene: TRBV6-4; d_gene: -; CDR3aa: CASSEVGGTDTQYF
v_gene: TRBV10-3; d_gene: -; CDR3aa: CAIGQGGGETNYGYTF
v_gene: TRBV9; d_gene: -; CDR3aa: CASSGRGSPLHF
v_gene: TRBV4-3; d_gene: -; CDR3aa: CASSQERRDNQPQHF
v_gene: TRBV6-4; d_gene: -; CDR3aa: CASSDGGDRGYTF
v_gene: TRBV7-9; d_gene: -; CDR3aa: CASSPQVSNTEAFF
v_gene: TRBV6-1; d_gene: -; CDR3aa: CASSDPADKSKPQHF
v_gene: TRBV19; d_gene: -; CDR3aa: CASRITGLNTEAFF
v_gene: TRBV11-2; d_gene: TRBD1; CDR3aa: CASGLQGKTGNTIYF
v_gene: TRBV6-6; d_gene: -; CDR3aa: CASSFPSALDNSPLHF
v_gene: TRBV7-8; d_gene: TRBD2; CDR3aa: CASSSGLAGAKTELFF
v_gene: TRBV15; d_gene: -; CDR3aa: CATSLDSMNTEAFF
v_gene: TRBV4-3; d_gene: TRBD1; CDR3aa: CASSHDRVTGELFF
v_gene: TRBV4-3; d_gene: TRBD1; CDR3aa: CASSQFQNRGTGSGNTIYF
v_gene: TRBV7-2; d_gene: TRBD2; CDR3aa: CASSLAAAGGVDTQYF
v_gene: TRBV19; d_gene: -; CDR3aa: CASSIVGGSYEQYF
v_gene: TRBV7-8; d_gene: TRBD1; CDR3aa: CASSLEGGRYQPQHF
v_gene: TRBV5-6; d_gene: -; CDR3aa: CASSLDRANNYGYTF
v_gene: TRBV7-9; d_gene: TRBD1; CDR3aa: CASSSGGPSEAFF
v_gene: TRBV4-3; d_gene: -; CDR3aa: CASSQDLLAYNEQFF
v_gene: TRBV2; d_gene: -; CDR3aa: CASSPSVTDTQYF
v_gene: TRBV6-4; d_gene: TRBD1; CDR3aa: CASSAGGSTGELFF
v_gene: TRBV5-4; d_gene: TRBD1; CDR3aa: CASSFADRAYEQYF
v_gene: TRBV4-2; d_gene: -; CDR3aa: CASSQEGQGLYEQYF
v_gene: TRBV6-6; d_gene: TRBD1; CDR3aa: CASGGQQTYEQYF
v_gene: TRBV5-4; d_gene: -; CDR3aa: CASSFGGAEEFF
v_gene: TRBV21-1; d_gene: -; CDR3aa: CASSKGWTNTDTQYF
v_gene: TRBV6-1; d_gene: -; CDR3aa: CATAEDGTIYNEQFF
v_gene: TRBV6-6; d_gene: -; CDR3aa: CASSPSLAREQFF
v_gene: TRBV4-3; d_gene: TRBD1; CDR3aa: CASSQRGQDTDTQYF
v_gene: TRBV7-8; d_gene: TRBD2; CDR3aa: CASSLVFSVGELAGGIGETQYF